This TCR beta chain emerged from a study of T cell responses to AZD1222 COVID-19 vaccine. Study results and limitations: Increased Spike-specific TCR breadth and depth were observed after two AZD1222 doses. Among those given AZD1222, only five or six were seropositive at baseline. Repertoire samples came only from after the peak T cell response.

Profiled with immunoSEQ multiplex PCR; TCRdb holds only in-frame clones, not every one. The data hold about 120,000 clones, with approximately 85% observed a single time. In the case of this clone: The antigen is undetermined.

This sample comprised peripheral blood, obtained on day 0 of MenACWY control vaccination. This clonotype originated in an adult in good health.

The CDR3 nucleotides read TGTGCCAGCAGTGTTTATGGACTAGGGGACACAGATACGCAGTATTTT. This encodes CASSVYGLGDTDTQYF. V and J are TRBV6-4 and TRBJ2-3; 7 bases map to TRBD2. The CDR3 consists of 16 residues. The germline CDR1 and CDR2 sequences are MRHNA and SNTAGT. V lost 4 bases, J lost 2 bases, and 9 bases stayed unmatched.